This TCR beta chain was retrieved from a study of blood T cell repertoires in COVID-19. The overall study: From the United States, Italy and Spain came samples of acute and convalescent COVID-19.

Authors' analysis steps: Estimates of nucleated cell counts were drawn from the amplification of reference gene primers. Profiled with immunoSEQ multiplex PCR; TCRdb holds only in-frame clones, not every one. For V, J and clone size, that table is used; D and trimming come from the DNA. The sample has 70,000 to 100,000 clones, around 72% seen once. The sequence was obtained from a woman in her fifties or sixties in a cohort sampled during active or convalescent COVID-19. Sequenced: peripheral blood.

CDR3 region: CASSVGEYEQYF. The CDR3 coding sequence is TGTGCCAGCAGTGTGGGAGAATACGAGCAGTACTTC. The V gene is TRBV2, the J gene TRBJ2-7; weak D call: TRBD2 (5 bases). The CDR3 totals 12 residues. Germline V CDR1 and CDR2: SNHLY, FYNNEI. The V and J ends lost 4 bases and 4 bases respectively, with 8 bases between them.